These 22 T cell receptor beta chains came from one sample sequenced in a study of T cells in Graves' hyperthyroidism and ophthalmopathy. Amplified TCR beta CDR3 regions derived from RNA transcripts. The primer set for the first-round RT-PCR of the TCR CDR3 was HTBI. TCRdb independently ran MiXCR on the multiplex PCR reads; one entry per CDR3 protein. The table includes approximately 300,000 distinct CDR3 sequences, around 15% detected once. Sequenced material: blood. The receptors were sampled from a woman in her sixties with Graves' ophthalmopathy.

At least ten counts were recorded for this clonotype. The chain is built from TRBV6-1 and TRBJ2-1; D remains ambiguous. The CDR3 loop spans 14 amino acids. Deletions cut 5 bases from V and 4 bases from J, with 12 bases between. The germline gives CDR1 MNHNS, CDR2 SASEGT. The DNA of the CDR3 is TGTGCCAGCAGTCCGAGAGGTAGTTACAATGAGCAGTTCTTC. Residues: CASSPRGSYNEQFF.

This clonotype was seen many times. This chain links TRBV28 with TRBJ2-7, with D possibly TRBD2 on 6 matching bases. Germline values: CDR1 MDHEN, CDR2 SYDVKM. V lost 3 bases to trimming and J lost 1 base, with 16 bases between them. This CDR3 has 16 residues. CDR3 protein: CASSFGGMTDSYEQYF. The CDR3 region has the DNA TGTGCCAGCAGTTTTGGGGGGATGACAGATTCCTACGAGCAGTACTTC.

This clonotype was seen ten or more times. V is TRBV11-3 and J is TRBJ2-1, with 8 bases identical to TRBD2. This CDR3 comprises 16 residues. V dropped 4 bases and J dropped 10; count of bases not matched to a gene: 15. In germline, CDR1 is SGHNT, CDR2 YENEEA. This CDR3 is CASSSGLASGVYEQFF. The DNA for the CDR3 is TGTGCCAGCAGCTCCGGACTAGCATCGGGTGTGTACGAGCAGTTCTTC. The full variable domain, with the rest looked up from reference TRBV11-3 and TRBJ2-1, is EAGVVQSPRYKIIEKKQPVAFWCNPISGHNTLYWYLQNLGQGPELLIRYENEEAVDDSQLPKDRFSAERLKGVDSTLKIQPAELGDSAVYLCASSSGLASGVYEQFFGPGTRLTVL.

This clonotype was counted many times. This chain connects TRBV20-1 to TRBJ2-5; D perhaps matches TRBD2 (5 bases). There are 13 residues in the CDR3. Germline CDR1 DFQATT, CDR2 SNEGSKA (reference sequence). V lost 6 bases and J lost 3, with 14 bases in between. The DNA of the CDR3 is TGCAGTGCCCGTCATTTTAGCGAAGAGACCCAGTACTTC. Its translation: CSARHFSEETQYF.

This clonotype was detected many times. This sequence joins TRBV30 and TRBJ2-7; D is undetermined. Germline CDR1 and CDR2: GTSNPN and SVGIG (reference sequence). The CDR3 consists of 11 residues. V lost 1 base, J lost 5 bases, and 6 bases lay in between. The CDR3 region is CAWSGLNEQYF. CDR3 sequence (DNA): TGTGCCTGGAGTGGATTGAACGAGCAGTACTTC.

There are a few counts of this clonotype. This chain joins TRBV10-3 and TRBJ2-2; 16 nucleotides line up with TRBD2. With V trimmed by 10 bases and J by 3 bases, 5 bases remained unmatched. CDR1 and CDR2 (germline): ENHRY, SYGVKD. The CDR3 has 16 amino acids. The CDR3, as DNA: TGTGCCACCCAGGGACTAGCGGGAGGGTACACCGGGGAGCTGTTTTTT. Residues: CATQGLAGGYTGELFF.

This clonotype was seen many times. The V call is TRBV11-2, the J call TRBJ2-2; TRBD2 agrees at 9 bases. CDR1 SGHAT and CDR2 FQNNGV come from the germline V gene. V gave up 1 base and J gave up 3 bases; unmatched junction bases: 9. This CDR3 is built from 18 residues. The CDR3 region is CASSLATSSGKDTGELFF. The CDR3 DNA reads as TGTGCCAGCAGCTTAGCGACTTCTAGCGGGAAGGACACCGGGGAGCTGTTTTTT.

This clonotype was seen repeatedly, ten times or more. The rearrangement uses TRBV20-1 and TRBJ2-7; 8 bases are shared with TRBD2. This CDR3 has 15 residues. V was clipped by 5 bases and J by 5 bases; unmatched bases: 14. CDR1 is DFQATT and CDR2 is SNEGSKA in the germline V gene (reference sequence). CDR3 in DNA: TGCAGTGCTGGGGTCAGGAGAGCGGGAGCCCACGAGCAGTACTTC. The encoded protein is CSAGVRRAGAHEQYF.

Many counts were recorded for this clonotype. V gene TRBV2 combines with J gene TRBJ2-3, with TRBD2 identical over 8 bases. This CDR3 is 17 amino acids long. V trimming: 5 bases; J trimming: 3 bases; junction bases outside the gene matches: 13. Per the germline V gene, CDR1 is SNHLY and CDR2 is FYNNEI. Here the CDR3 reads CASSSAGASGSTDTQYF. DNA of the CDR3: TGTGCCAGCAGTTCCGCGGGGGCTAGCGGGTCAACAGATACGCAGTATTTT.

At least ten counts were recorded for this clonotype. V is TRBV11-2 and J is TRBJ1-1, with a possible D match to TRBD1 (6 bases). Germline V gives CDR1 SGHAT, CDR2 FQNNGV. V was cut by 1 base and J by 2 bases, with 11 bases left in between. The CDR3 extends over 15 amino acids. The CDR3 reads CASSLGPRGNTEAFF. In nucleotides, the CDR3 is TGTGCCAGCAGCTTAGGCCCCAGGGGTAACACTGAAGCTTTCTTT.

This clonotype has ten or more counts. This rearrangement joins TRBV11-2 to TRBJ1-2, with 8 positions matching TRBD1. This CDR3 spans 13 amino acids. Germline V CDR1 and CDR2: SGHAT, FQNNGV. The J segment lost 8 bases and the V segment lost 6 bases, leaving 8 bases of the junction unmatched. This CDR3 is CASSYMDRDGYTF. CDR3 bases: TGTGCCAGCAGTTACATGGACAGGGACGGCTACACCTTC.

This clonotype was recorded at least ten times. The chain has TRBV28 and TRBJ2-3, with a weak D call TRBD1 (6 bases). Germline V gene lookup returns CDR1 MDHEN and CDR2 SYDVKM. The CDR3 extends over 15 amino acids. Between the trimmed V and J ends, which lost 5 bases and 2 bases, there was a span of 14 bases. The CDR3: CASSRLGTNTDTQYF. In DNA, the CDR3 is TGTGCCAGCAGTAGATTAGGGACAAACACAGATACGCAGTATTTT.

In this sample, this clonotype turned up many times. The chain couples TRBV6-2 or TRBV6-3 to TRBJ2-1; possible D gene TRBD2, 6 bases. The CDR3 is 15 amino acids. Per the germline V gene, CDR1 is MNHEY and CDR2 is SVGEGT. V lost 6 bases, J lost 3 bases, and 15 bases lay in between. CDR3 sequence (DNA): TGTGCCAGCAGCGACCTCGGGGGTTACTACAATGAGCAGTTCTTC. Its translation: CASSDLGGYYNEQFF.

The rearrangement uses TRBV5-5 and TRBJ1-4; 8 positions match TRBD1. In germline, CDR1 is SGHKS, CDR2 YYEKEE (reference sequence). V lost 3 bases to trimming and J lost 6 bases; unmatched junction nucleotides: 7. The CDR3 sequence is 15 residues long. The DNA of the CDR3 is TGTGCCAGCAGCTCCGACGGGACAGGAGATGAAAAACTGTTTTTT. Protein product: CASSSDGTGDEKLFF.

This clonotype has a count of ten or more. This sequence joins TRBV7-6 and TRBJ2-2, with a possible D match to TRBD1 (6 bases). Germline CDR1 and CDR2: SGHVS and FNYEAQ. Trimming removed 5 bases from V and 0 bases from J, with 10 bases in between. CDR3 length equals 15 residues. The chain's CDR3 is CASSPRTANTGELFF. The CDR3 nucleotides read TGTGCCAGCAGCCCCAGGACAGCGAACACCGGGGAGCTGTTTTTT.

V gene TRBV5-1 combines with J gene TRBJ2-2; possible D gene TRBD2, 5 bases. The CDR3 sequence is 17 residues long. V lost 2 bases and J 0 bases, leaving 14 bases between the germline ends. The germline V gene has CDR1 SGHRS and CDR2 YFSETQ. The CDR3, as DNA: TGCGCCAGCAGCTTAGCCTACGGGAAACCGAACACCGGGGAGCTGTTTTTT. As protein: CASSLAYGKPNTGELFF.

On this clonotype: This clone may be a read error of a much larger clone one base away. V usage is TRBV6-5 and J usage is TRBJ2-1; D is perhaps TRBD2 (6 bases). Germline lookup yields CDR1 MNHEY and CDR2 SVGAGI. Between the trimmed V and J ends, which lost 2 bases and 11 bases, there was a span of 10 bases. The CDR3 consists of 12 residues. The CDR3 DNA reads as TGTGCCAGCAGTTACAGGGAGGTTAAGCAGTTCTTC. It encodes CASSYREVKQFF.

This clonotype appeared many times. The V gene is TRBV2, the J gene TRBJ2-5; TRBD2 aligns across 13 bases. CDR1 is SNHLY and CDR2 is FYNNEI in the germline V gene. The ends lost 5 bases at V and 5 bases at J; junction bases unmatched: 14. This CDR3 spans 18 amino acids. As DNA, the CDR3 is TGTGCCAGCAGTTCTGATTCGACTAGCGGGGGGCCGTGGGAGACCCAGTACTTC. This encodes CASSSDSTSGGPWETQYF. The entire variable domain, with the rest obtained from reference TRBV2 and TRBJ2-5, is as follows: EPEVTQTPSHQVTQMGQEVILRCVPISNHLYFYWYRQILGQKVEFLVSFYNNEISEKSEIFDDQFSVERPDGSNFTLKIRSTKLEDSAMYFCASSSDSTSGGPWETQYFGPGTRLLVL.

This clonotype was counted at least ten times. CDR3 region: CAWRGRGSLPGYTF. CDR3 in DNA: TGTGCCTGGAGGGGGAGGGGGAGTCTCCCTGGCTACACCTTC. The rearrangement uses TRBV30 and TRBJ1-2; TRBD1 might be the D (6 bases). The germline gives CDR1 GTSNPN, CDR2 SVGIG (reference sequence). The CDR3 has 14 amino acids. The germline V and J ends were trimmed by 3 bases and 7 bases, with 18 bases remaining between them.

V and J are TRBV5-4 and TRBJ1-2; D may be TRBD1 (6 bases). Looked up from germline, CDR1 is SGHNT and CDR2 is YYREEE (reference sequence). The CDR3 loop spans 14 amino acids. Trimming removed 4 bases at V and 3 bases at J, with 13 bases between. The CDR3 reads CASSIGQSYYGYTF. The CDR3 nucleotides are TGTGCCAGCAGCATAGGACAGTCATACTATGGCTACACCTTC.

In this sample, this clonotype turned up many times. CDR3 region: CASSSGTGWTDTQYF. DNA for the CDR3: TGTGCCAGCAGCTCCGGGACAGGGTGGACAGATACGCAGTATTTT. This chain uses TRBV7-6 with TRBJ2-3; 9 bases agree with TRBD1. This CDR3 contains 15 residues. V dropped 4 bases and J dropped 3; count of bases not matched to a gene: 5. Looked up from germline, CDR1 is SGHVS and CDR2 is FNYEAQ.

This clonotype was found many times. The V and J genes are TRBV11-3 and TRBJ2-3; D unclear. CDR1 is SGHNT, CDR2 YENEEA, per germline. The germline V and J ends were trimmed by 7 bases and 8 bases, with 13 bases remaining between them. This CDR3 has 12 residues. DNA of the CDR3: TGTGCCAGCATTTTCCGCCTGGGTACGCAGTATTTT. The encoded protein is CASIFRLGTQYF.